This TCR beta chain was documented in a study of T cell responses to AZD1222 COVID-19 vaccine (TCRdb year 2021). Regarding the complete study: A total of just over 230 trial participants underwent TCR sequencing, of whom 207 received two doses of AZD1222 and about 26 received two doses of the MenACWY control vaccine. Enrollment into the trials was organized by age into subgroups of 18-55, 56-69 and 70-plus years, and those subgroups contained approximately 150, 30 and 60 TCR-sequenced participants, respectively.

The CDR3 regions of human TCRbeta chains were analyzed by immunosequencing. Per the source publication's procedure: TCRs in the repertoires were matched against a reference library of SARS-CoV-2-specific TCRs that had been generated with the MIRA antigen-specificity platform. Breadth was defined as the fraction of unique TCRs that were SARS-CoV-2-associated, and depth was defined as the fraction of total T cells that were SARS-CoV-2-associated. Each spike-specific TCR was assigned to its reactive spike region and to a CD4 or CD8 class using the MIRA data. Log10-transformed breadth and depth values were compared by one-way ANOVA with Sidak's multiple comparisons tests. Not all clones reach the TCRdb copy of this immuneACCESS table, which keeps in-frame sequences only. Checked studies attribute under half of the gap to unresolved V genes and leave the rest unexplained. V and J calls and clone size come straight from that table; D and trimming were deduced from the DNA. Here the sample has about 170,000 clones; about 83% occur a single time. Around 1.1% of the sample is in the top ten clones.

A remark on this clone: It lacks a known antigen. Base qualities are not provided; no much larger clone lies one nucleotide away.

From its cysteine to its phenylalanine, the CDR3 spans 15 amino acids. Only the CDR3 DNA is retained, 45 bases long and in frame from the first base. V is pared back by 1 base and J by 2 bases, with 11 bases lying between the germline termini. From a lookup of the germline V gene (reference sequence), CDR1 and CDR2 are SEHNR and FQNEAQ. The full study reports these points: Conclusions about previously exposed vaccinees are limited, since just five or six AZD1222 recipients were seropositive for SARS-CoV-2 at baseline. In the small 56-69-year group, the increase in depth fell short of significance, most likely because of low power. Because no day 14 peak-response samples were available, the repertoires could be characterized only after the peak T cell response. Reportedly, almost half of the unique spike-specific TCRs recognized epitopes lying outside the regions that are mutated in the B.1.351 and B.1.1.7 variants. Participants were mostly white British, with more females than males. The authors suggested clonal diversity may have been underestimated. The whole spike protein was spanned by vaccine-associated CD4 TCRs, and dominant responses were seen in regions 160-218 and 743-854. A significant rise in spike-specific TCR breadth and depth was observed after two AZD1222 doses relative to day 0 and relative to MenACWY recipients.

Read against the paper, the sample's time point label means: about 28 days (+/-7) after the second vaccine dose. AZD1222 recipients given second doses at about 4 weeks or at about 12 weeks were pooled, since spike-specific TCR depth and breadth were not found to differ between the two schedules. Samples from vaccinated people were obtained from the UK trials COV001 and COV002, which included a single-blind randomized controlled phase 2/3 trial of AZD1222 (ChAdOx1 nCoV-19) in healthy adults. For TCRbeta chain sequencing, PBMC samples were collected from trial participants at day 0 and at day 28 after the second dose.

Here the chain combines TRBV7-9 and TRBJ1-1, with the D gene uncertain. The sequence was collected from an adult who received the AZD1222 COVID-19 vaccine. The starting material was peripheral blood, obtained 28 days after the second AZD1222 dose. The base sequence is TGTGCCAGCAGCTTAGTTTTGGGGTACAACACTGAAGCTTTCTTT. This yields the protein CASSLVLGYNTEAFF.